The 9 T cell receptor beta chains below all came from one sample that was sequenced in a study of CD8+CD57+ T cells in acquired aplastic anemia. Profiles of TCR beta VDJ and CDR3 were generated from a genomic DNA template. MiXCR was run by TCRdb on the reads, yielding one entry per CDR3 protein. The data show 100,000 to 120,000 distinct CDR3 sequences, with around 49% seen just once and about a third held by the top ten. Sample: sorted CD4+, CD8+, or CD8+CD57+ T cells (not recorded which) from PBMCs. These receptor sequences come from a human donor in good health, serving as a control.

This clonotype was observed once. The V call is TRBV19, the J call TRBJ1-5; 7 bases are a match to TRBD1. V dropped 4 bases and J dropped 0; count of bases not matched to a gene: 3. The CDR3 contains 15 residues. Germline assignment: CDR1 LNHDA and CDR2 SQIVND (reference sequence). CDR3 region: CASSTTGYSNQPQHF. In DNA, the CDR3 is TGTGCCAGTAGTACGACAGGGTATAGCAATCAGCCCCAGCATTTT.

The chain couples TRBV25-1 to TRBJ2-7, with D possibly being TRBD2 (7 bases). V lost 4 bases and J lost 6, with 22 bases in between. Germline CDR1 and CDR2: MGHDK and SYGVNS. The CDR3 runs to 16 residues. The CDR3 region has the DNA TGTGCCAGCAGTGGGGGGGGCAGGGTGGACACCGCCGAGCAGTACTTC. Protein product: CASSGGGRVDTAEQYF.

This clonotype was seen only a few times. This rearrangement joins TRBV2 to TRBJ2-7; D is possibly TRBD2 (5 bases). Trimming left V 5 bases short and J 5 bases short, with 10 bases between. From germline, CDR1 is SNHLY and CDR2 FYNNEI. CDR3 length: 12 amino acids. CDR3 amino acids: CASSTSADEQYF. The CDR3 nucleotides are TGTGCCAGCAGTACTTCAGCGGACGAGCAGTACTTC.

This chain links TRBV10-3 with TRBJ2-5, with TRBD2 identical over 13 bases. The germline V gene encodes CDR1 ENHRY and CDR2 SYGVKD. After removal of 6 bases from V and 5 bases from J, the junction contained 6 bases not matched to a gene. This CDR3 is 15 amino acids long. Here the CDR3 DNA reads TGTGCCATCAGAGGGACTAGCGGGACGGGTGAGACCCAGTACTTC. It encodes CAIRGTSGTGETQYF.

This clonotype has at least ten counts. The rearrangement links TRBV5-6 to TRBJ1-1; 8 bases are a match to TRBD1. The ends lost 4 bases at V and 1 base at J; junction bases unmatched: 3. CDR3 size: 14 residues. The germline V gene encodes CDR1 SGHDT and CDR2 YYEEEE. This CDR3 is CASSGGTGNTEAFF. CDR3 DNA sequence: TGTGCCAGCAGCGGGGGGACAGGGAACACTGAAGCTTTCTTT.

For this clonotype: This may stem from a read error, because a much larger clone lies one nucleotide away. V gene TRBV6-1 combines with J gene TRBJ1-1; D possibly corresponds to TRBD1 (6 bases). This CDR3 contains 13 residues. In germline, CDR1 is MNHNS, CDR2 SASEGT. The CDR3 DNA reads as TGTGCCAGCAGTCTGGGGAGGGGACAAGAAGCTTCCTTT. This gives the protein CASSLGRGQEASF.

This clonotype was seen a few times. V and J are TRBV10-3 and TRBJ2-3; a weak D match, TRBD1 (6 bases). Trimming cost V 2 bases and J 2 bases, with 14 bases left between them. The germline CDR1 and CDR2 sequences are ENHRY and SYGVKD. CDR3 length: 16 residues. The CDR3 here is CAISEGGTGSTDTQYF. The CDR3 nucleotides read TGTGCCATCAGTGAGGGGGGAACAGGGTCCACAGATACGCAGTATTTT.

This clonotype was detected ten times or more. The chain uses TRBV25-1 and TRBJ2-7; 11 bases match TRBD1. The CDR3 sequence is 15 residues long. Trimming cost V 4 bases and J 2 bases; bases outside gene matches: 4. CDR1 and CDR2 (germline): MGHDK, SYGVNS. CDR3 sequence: CASSGGDRGAYEQYF. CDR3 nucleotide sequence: TGTGCCAGCAGTGGGGGGGACAGGGGGGCCTACGAGCAGTACTTC.

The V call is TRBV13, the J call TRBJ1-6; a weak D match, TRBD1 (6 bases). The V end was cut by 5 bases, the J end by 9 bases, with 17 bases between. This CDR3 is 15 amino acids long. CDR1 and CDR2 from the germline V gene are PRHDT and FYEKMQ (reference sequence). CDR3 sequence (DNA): TGTGCCAGCAGCACCTACAGGGAAGGAAGTTCACCCCTCCACTTT. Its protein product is CASSTYREGSSPLHF.